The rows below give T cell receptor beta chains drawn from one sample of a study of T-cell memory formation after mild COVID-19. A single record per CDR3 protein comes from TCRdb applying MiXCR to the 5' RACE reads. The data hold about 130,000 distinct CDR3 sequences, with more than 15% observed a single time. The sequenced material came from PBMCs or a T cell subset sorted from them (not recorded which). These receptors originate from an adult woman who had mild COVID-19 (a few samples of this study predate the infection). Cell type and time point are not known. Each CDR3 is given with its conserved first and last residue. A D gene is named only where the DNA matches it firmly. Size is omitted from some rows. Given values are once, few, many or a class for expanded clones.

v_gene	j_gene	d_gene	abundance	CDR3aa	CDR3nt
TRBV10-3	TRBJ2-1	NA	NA	CAISPPDVGNEQFF	TGTGCCATCAGCCCACCCGACGTCGGCAATGAGCAGTTCTTC
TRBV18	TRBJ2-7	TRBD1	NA	CASSPTGGATYEQYF	TGTGCCAGCTCACCCACAGGGGGCGCGACCTACGAGCAGTACTTC
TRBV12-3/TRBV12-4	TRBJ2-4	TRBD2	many	CASSRGGGDIQYF	TGTGCCAGCAGCCGTGGGGGGGGGGACATTCAGTACTTC
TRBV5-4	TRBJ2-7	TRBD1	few	CASSGTGTVDEQYF	TGTGCCAGCAGCGGCACCGGGACAGTGGACGAGCAGTACTTC
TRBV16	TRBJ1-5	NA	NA	CASSQQGSNQPQHF	TGTGCCAGCAGCCAGCAGGGTAGCAATCAGCCCCAGCATTTT
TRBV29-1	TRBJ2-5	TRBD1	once	CSVAGTGTGETQYF	TGCAGCGTTGCCGGGACAGGGACCGGAGAGACCCAGTACTTC
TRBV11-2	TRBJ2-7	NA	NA	CASSLDPGAGEQYF	TGTGCCAGCAGCTTAGATCCAGGGGCAGGCGAGCAGTACTTC
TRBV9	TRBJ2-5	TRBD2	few	CASSSIAGARETQYF	TGTGCCAGCAGTTCCATAGCGGGAGCTCGTGAGACCCAGTACTTC
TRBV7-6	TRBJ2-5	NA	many	CASSLGGGWETQYF	TGTGCCAGCAGCTTAGGAGGTGGATGGGAGACCCAGTACTTC
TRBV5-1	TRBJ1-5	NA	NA	CASRSDGNQPQHF	TGCGCCAGCAGGTCTGATGGCAATCAGCCCCAGCATTTT
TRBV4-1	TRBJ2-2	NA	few	CASSQDPAGTFSVTGELFF	TGCGCCAGCAGCCAAGATCCGGCCGGGACGTTTTCGGTCACCGGGGAGCTGTTTTTT
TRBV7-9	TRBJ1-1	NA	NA	CASSFGGDEAFF	TGTGCCAGCAGCTTCGGTGGCGACGAAGCTTTCTTT
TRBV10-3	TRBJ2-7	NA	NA	CAISDEGDWAYEQYF	TGTGCCATCAGTGATGAGGGGGATTGGGCCTACGAGCAGTACTTC
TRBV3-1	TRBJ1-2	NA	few	CASSQAAASTF	TGTGCCAGCAGCCAAGCCGCAGCCAGTACCTTC
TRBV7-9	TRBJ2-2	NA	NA	CSSSTTGELFF	TGTTCCAGCAGCACAACCGGGGAGCTGTTTTTT
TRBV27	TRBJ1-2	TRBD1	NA	CASRGTGNIYGYTF	TGTGCCAGCAGGGGGACAGGGAATATCTATGGCTACACCTTC
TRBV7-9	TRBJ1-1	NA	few	CASSFRRENTEAFF	TGTGCCAGCAGCTTTCGACGGGAGAACACTGAAGCTTTCTTT
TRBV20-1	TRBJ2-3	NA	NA	CSARKTGYNTQYF	TGCAGTGCTAGAAAAACGGGGTACAATACGCAGTATTTT
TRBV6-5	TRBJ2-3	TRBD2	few	CASSYEASGYPTDTQYF	TGTGCCAGCAGTTACGAGGCTAGCGGGTACCCCACAGATACGCAGTATTTT
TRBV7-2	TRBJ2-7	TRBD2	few	CASSLAPGLAGVHEQYF	TGTGCCAGCAGCTTAGCGCCAGGACTAGCGGGAGTCCACGAGCAGTACTTC
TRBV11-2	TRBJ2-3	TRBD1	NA	CASSSRGQGLTDTQYF	TGTGCCAGCAGCTCACGGGGACAGGGGCTCACAGATACGCAGTATTTT
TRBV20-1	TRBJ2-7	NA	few	CSARVGSVRYF	TGCAGTGCTAGAGTAGGCTCGGTGAGGTACTTC
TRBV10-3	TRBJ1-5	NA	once	CAISEFEASNQPQHF	TGTGCCATCAGTGAGTTCGAGGCTAGCAATCAGCCCCAGCATTTT
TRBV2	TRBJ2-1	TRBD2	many	CASRAGDNEQFF	TGTGCCAGCAGGGCGGGAGACAATGAGCAGTTCTTC
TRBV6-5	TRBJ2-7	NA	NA	CASSYERGAYEQYF	TGTGCCAGCAGTTACGAACGAGGCGCGTACGAGCAGTACTTC
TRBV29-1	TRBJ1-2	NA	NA	CSVEANYWGYTF	TGCAGCGTTGAAGCCAATTATTGGGGCTACACCTTC
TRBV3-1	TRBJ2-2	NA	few	CASSQGRGELFF	TGTGCCAGCAGCCAGGGACGCGGGGAGCTGTTTTTT
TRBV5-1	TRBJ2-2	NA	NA	CASRGTLNTGELFF	TGCGCCAGCCGCGGGACACTAAACACCGGGGAGCTGTTTTTT
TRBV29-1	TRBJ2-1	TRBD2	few	CSVRRTSGSMEQFF	TGCAGCGTCCGGAGGACTAGCGGGAGTATGGAGCAGTTCTTC
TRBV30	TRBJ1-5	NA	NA	CAWGRDSNQPQHF	TGTGCCTGGGGGAGGGATAGCAATCAGCCCCAGCATTTT
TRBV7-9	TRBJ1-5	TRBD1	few	CASSPWTGGGNQPQHF	TGTGCCAGCAGCCCATGGACAGGGGGCGGCAATCAGCCCCAGCATTTT
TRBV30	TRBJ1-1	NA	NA	CAWSRAGTANTEAFF	TGTGCCTGGAGTAGAGCCGGGACGGCGAACACTGAAGCTTTCTTT
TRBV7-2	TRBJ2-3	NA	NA	CASTKTGRRTDTQYF	TGTGCCAGCACCAAGACAGGGAGGCGCACAGATACGCAGTATTTT
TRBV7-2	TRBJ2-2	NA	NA	CASSIRGAKKNTGELFF	TGTGCCAGCAGCATCAGGGGCGCCAAGAAAAACACCGGGGAGCTGTTTTTT
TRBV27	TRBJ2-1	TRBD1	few	CASQGAGFYNEQFF	TGTGCCAGTCAGGGGGCGGGTTTTTACAATGAGCAGTTCTTC
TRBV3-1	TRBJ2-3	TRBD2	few	CASSQVGGGATDTQYF	TGTGCCAGCAGCCAAGTCGGCGGGGGGGCCACAGATACGCAGTATTTT
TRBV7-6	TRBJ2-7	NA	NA	CASSFSPDPSSYEQYF	TGTGCCAGCAGCTTTTCTCCGGACCCGAGCTCCTACGAGCAGTACTTC
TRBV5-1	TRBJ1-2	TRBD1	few	CASSFEPQNPGQGGFGYTF	TGCGCCAGCAGCTTCGAGCCCCAAAATCCCGGACAGGGAGGGTTTGGCTACACCTTC
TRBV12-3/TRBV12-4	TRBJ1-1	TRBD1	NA	CASSLMDRVMNTEAFF	TGTGCCAGCAGTTTGATGGACAGGGTCATGAACACTGAAGCTTTCTTT
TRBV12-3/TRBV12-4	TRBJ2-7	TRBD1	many	CASSLRDRVEEQYF	TGTGCCAGCAGTTTACGAGACAGGGTGGAAGAGCAGTACTTC
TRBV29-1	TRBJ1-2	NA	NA	CSVEGREGQYGYTF	TGCAGCGTTGAAGGCCGGGAGGGTCAATATGGCTACACCTTC
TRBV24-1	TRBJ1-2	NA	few	CATSDPTGYGYTF	TGTGCCACCAGTGACCCAACAGGATATGGCTACACCTTC
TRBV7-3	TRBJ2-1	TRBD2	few	CASSREAGRAYNEQFF	TGTGCCAGCAGCAGGGAAGCGGGAAGGGCCTACAATGAGCAGTTCTTC
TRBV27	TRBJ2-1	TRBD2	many	CASRATSGPNNEQFF	TGTGCCAGCAGAGCCACTAGCGGGCCCAACAATGAGCAGTTCTTC
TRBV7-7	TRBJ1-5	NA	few	CASSLDRFQPQHF	TGTGCCAGCAGCTTAGATAGGTTTCAGCCCCAGCATTTT
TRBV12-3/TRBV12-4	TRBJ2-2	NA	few	CASTPGPLSGELFF	TGTGCCAGCACCCCGGGACCCTTGTCCGGGGAGCTGTTTTTT
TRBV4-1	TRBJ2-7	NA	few	CASSHPGGGKSSYEQYF	TGCGCCAGCAGCCACCCCGGAGGGGGGAAGAGCTCCTACGAGCAGTACTTC
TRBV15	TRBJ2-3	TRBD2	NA	CATSRDGEGGPTDTQYF	TGTGCCACCAGCAGAGATGGAGAGGGAGGGCCCACAGATACGCAGTATTTT
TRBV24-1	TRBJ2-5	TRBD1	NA	CATSDLDRVLGETQYF	TGTGCCACCAGTGATTTGGACAGGGTGCTTGGGGAGACCCAGTACTTC
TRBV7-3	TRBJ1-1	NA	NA	CASSSAVNTEAFF	TGTGCCAGCAGCTCGGCAGTGAACACTGAAGCTTTCTTT